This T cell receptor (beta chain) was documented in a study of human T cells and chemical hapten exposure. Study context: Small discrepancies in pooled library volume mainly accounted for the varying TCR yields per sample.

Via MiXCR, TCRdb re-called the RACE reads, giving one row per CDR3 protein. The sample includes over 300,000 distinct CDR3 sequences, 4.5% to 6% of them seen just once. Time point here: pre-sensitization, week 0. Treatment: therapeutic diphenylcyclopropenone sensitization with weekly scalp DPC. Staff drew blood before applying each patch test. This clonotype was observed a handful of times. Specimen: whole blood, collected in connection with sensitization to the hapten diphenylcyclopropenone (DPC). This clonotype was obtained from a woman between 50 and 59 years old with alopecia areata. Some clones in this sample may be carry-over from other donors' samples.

Written as DNA, the CDR3 is TGTGCCAGCAGCCACTGGGACAGGGACTATGGCTACACCTTC. This encodes CASSHWDRDYGYTF. This chain joins TRBV5-6 and TRBJ1-2; 9 positions match TRBD1. The trim removed 4 bases at V and 3 bases at J, leaving 4 bases unmatched. This CDR3 comprises 14 residues. Per the germline V gene, CDR1 is SGHDT and CDR2 is YYEEEE. Combining the CDR3 with reference TRBV5-6 and TRBJ1-2 gives the whole variable domain DAGVTQSPTHLIKTRGQQVTLRCSPKSGHDTVSWYQQALGQGPQFIFQYYEEEERQRGNFPDRFSGHQFPNYSSELNVNALLLGDSALYLCASSHWDRDYGYTFGSGTRLTVV.